This TCR beta chain originates from a study of blood T cell repertoires in COVID-19. The assay was immunoSEQ multiplex PCR, and TCRdb's table has in-frame clones only and misses some. The sample shows around 220,000 clones, around nine tenths of them seen only once. This CDR3 contains 20 residues. Trimming left V 1 base short and J 0 bases short, with 26 bases between. Looked up from germline, CDR1 is SGHRS and CDR2 is YFSETQ. Participants were aged about 18 to 95 years, lived in roughly 23 US areas, and enrolled virtually. The material sequenced was PBMCs or T cells enriched from blood (not recorded which). The chain employs TRBV5-1 and TRBJ2-7; D is unresolved. The TCR was taken from a woman aged 45-65 years with acute COVID-19. CDR3 sequence reads: CASSLSSVYRGGRSSYEQYF. CDR3 bases: TGCGCCAGCAGCTTGTCTTCGGTTTATCGTGGCGGAAGGAGCTCCTACGAGCAGTACTTC.